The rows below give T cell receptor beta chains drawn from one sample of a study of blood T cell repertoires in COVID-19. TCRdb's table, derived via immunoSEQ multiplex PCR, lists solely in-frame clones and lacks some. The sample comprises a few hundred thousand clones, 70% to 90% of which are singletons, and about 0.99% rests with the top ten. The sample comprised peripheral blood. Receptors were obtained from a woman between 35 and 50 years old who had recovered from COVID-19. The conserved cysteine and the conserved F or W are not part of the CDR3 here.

CDR3 protein: ATSRDGAGGPANYGYT; V gene: TRBV15; J gene: TRBJ1-2; CDR3 length: 16
CDR3 protein: ATSDPGAGRTGELF; V gene: TRBV24-1; J gene: TRBJ2-2; CDR3 length: 14
CDR3 protein: ASSPSGRAWNEQF; V gene: TRBV18; J gene: TRBJ2-1; CDR3 length: 13
CDR3 protein: ASSPERDGYT; V gene: TRBV18; J gene: TRBJ1-2; CDR3 length: 10
CDR3 protein: ASSPTRASGNTIY; V gene: TRBV6-5; J gene: TRBJ1-3; CDR3 length: 13
CDR3 protein: AWRVVAGAGELF; V gene: TRBV30; J gene: TRBJ2-2; CDR3 length: 12
CDR3 protein: ASSPRIGSSYNEQF; V gene: TRBV3-1/TRBV3-2; J gene: TRBJ2-1; CDR3 length: 14
CDR3 protein: ASREGLSSGNTIY; V gene: TRBV2; J gene: TRBJ1-3; CDR3 length: 13
CDR3 protein: AWSRTGWPLPNYGYT; V gene: TRBV30; J gene: TRBJ1-2; CDR3 length: 15
CDR3 protein: CGQQATEAF; V gene: TRBV29-1; J gene: TRBJ1-1; CDR3 length: 9
CDR3 protein: ASSLGVAGTGELF; V gene: TRBV7-6; J gene: TRBJ2-2; CDR3 length: 13
CDR3 protein: ASSQDWPGGTDTQY; V gene: TRBV14; J gene: TRBJ2-3; CDR3 length: 14
CDR3 protein: ASSLRGQSSYNEQF; V gene: TRBV7-3; J gene: TRBJ2-1; CDR3 length: 14
CDR3 protein: ASSLGQFISGNTIY; V gene: TRBV5-1; J gene: TRBJ1-3; CDR3 length: 14
CDR3 protein: ASSLAVGAVNTGNTIY; V gene: TRBV7-9; J gene: TRBJ1-3; CDR3 length: 16
CDR3 protein: ASSRTNTGELF; V gene: TRBV7-3; J gene: TRBJ2-2; CDR3 length: 11
CDR3 protein: ASSHPSGKFQPDTQY; V gene: TRBV6-2/TRBV6-3; J gene: TRBJ2-3; CDR3 length: 15
CDR3 protein: SVPPPSGNPNEQF; V gene: TRBV29-1; J gene: TRBJ2-1; CDR3 length: 13
CDR3 protein: ASSSQGQGGTEAF; V gene: TRBV7-8; J gene: TRBJ1-1; CDR3 length: 13
CDR3 protein: ASSLESYYGYT; V gene: TRBV5-1; J gene: TRBJ1-2; CDR3 length: 11
CDR3 protein: ASSPGTIRTDTQY; V gene: TRBV6-5; J gene: TRBJ2-3; CDR3 length: 13
CDR3 protein: ATSDPGQDRYEQY; V gene: TRBV24-1; J gene: TRBJ2-7; CDR3 length: 13
CDR3 protein: ASRPGSLFSNQPQH; V gene: TRBV6-6; J gene: TRBJ1-5; CDR3 length: 14
CDR3 protein: ASRRGGNTEAF; V gene: TRBV7-9; J gene: TRBJ1-1; CDR3 length: 11
CDR3 protein: ASSPRTGEAF; V gene: TRBV5-1; J gene: TRBJ1-1; CDR3 length: 10
CDR3 protein: ASSPRSYNEQF; V gene: TRBV6-5; J gene: TRBJ2-1; CDR3 length: 11
CDR3 protein: ASSPRDTYGYT; V gene: TRBV6-5; J gene: TRBJ1-2; CDR3 length: 11
CDR3 protein: ASSSGLGNEQF; V gene: TRBV9; J gene: TRBJ2-1; CDR3 length: 11
CDR3 protein: ASSYAGSGQPQH; V gene: TRBV6-6; J gene: TRBJ1-5; CDR3 length: 12
CDR3 protein: ASSQRRSGTEDTGELF; V gene: TRBV4-2; J gene: TRBJ2-2; CDR3 length: 16
CDR3 protein: ASSQGLAGETQY; V gene: TRBV7-3; J gene: TRBJ2-5; CDR3 length: 12
CDR3 protein: ASSPMGRGGTDTQY; V gene: TRBV7-9; J gene: TRBJ2-3; CDR3 length: 14
CDR3 protein: ASSRLAASSYEQY; V gene: TRBV19; J gene: TRBJ2-7; CDR3 length: 13
CDR3 protein: ASSLGGAQGSNTEAF; V gene: TRBV7-2; J gene: TRBJ1-1; CDR3 length: 15
CDR3 protein: ASSLGWAGQGNYGYT; V gene: TRBV7-9; J gene: TRBJ1-2; CDR3 length: 15
CDR3 protein: ASSTLAGSYNEQF; V gene: TRBV19; J gene: TRBJ2-1; CDR3 length: 13
CDR3 protein: ASSQTTRSSGANVLT; V gene: TRBV5-1; J gene: TRBJ2-6; CDR3 length: 15
CDR3 protein: ASSQGSGIIQETQY; V gene: TRBV3-1/TRBV3-2; J gene: TRBJ2-5; CDR3 length: 14
CDR3 protein: ATQGPPLDQPQH; V gene: TRBV19; J gene: TRBJ1-5; CDR3 length: 12
CDR3 protein: ASSLHADRGTTGELF; V gene: TRBV7-3; J gene: TRBJ2-2; CDR3 length: 15
CDR3 protein: ASSFFGTSGIIEQF; V gene: TRBV27; J gene: TRBJ2-1; CDR3 length: 14
CDR3 protein: ASSLEGLGVNIQY; V gene: TRBV7-9; J gene: TRBJ2-4; CDR3 length: 13
CDR3 protein: ASSMGGMGGETQY; V gene: TRBV19; J gene: TRBJ2-5; CDR3 length: 13
CDR3 protein: ATSRDLDRANTGELF; V gene: TRBV15; J gene: TRBJ2-2; CDR3 length: 15
CDR3 protein: AGQGGNTEAF; V gene: TRBV30; J gene: TRBJ1-1; CDR3 length: 10
CDR3 protein: ASSPTTGAGAGYT; V gene: TRBV3-1/TRBV3-2; J gene: TRBJ1-2; CDR3 length: 13
CDR3 protein: ASSLRVTEAF; V gene: TRBV28; J gene: TRBJ1-1; CDR3 length: 10
CDR3 protein: AWSSMGGHTEAF; V gene: TRBV30; J gene: TRBJ1-1; CDR3 length: 12
CDR3 protein: SASFGLAGGEQF; V gene: TRBV20-1; J gene: TRBJ2-1; CDR3 length: 12
CDR3 protein: ATPTGKREGRDTQY; V gene: TRBV2; J gene: TRBJ2-3; CDR3 length: 14
CDR3 protein: ASSRDRGIYEQY; V gene: TRBV19; J gene: TRBJ2-7; CDR3 length: 12
CDR3 protein: ASSLRQTGGTDTQY; V gene: TRBV7-8; J gene: TRBJ2-3; CDR3 length: 14
CDR3 protein: ATSRGPGSVGTEAF; V gene: TRBV15; J gene: TRBJ1-1; CDR3 length: 14
CDR3 protein: ASTPQGSSGNTIY; V gene: TRBV7-2; J gene: TRBJ1-3; CDR3 length: 13
CDR3 protein: ASSLGSDRLSSGNTIY; V gene: TRBV5-6; J gene: TRBJ1-3; CDR3 length: 16
CDR3 protein: ASSLMTGQYNEQF; V gene: TRBV5-1; J gene: TRBJ2-1; CDR3 length: 13
CDR3 protein: ASRGGRGTNYGYT; V gene: TRBV11-2; J gene: TRBJ1-2; CDR3 length: 13
CDR3 protein: ATQTSVQF; V gene: TRBV2; J gene: TRBJ2-1; CDR3 length: 8
CDR3 protein: ASSQDFRGAAGQY; V gene: TRBV4-3; J gene: TRBJ2-4; CDR3 length: 13